This paragraph covers one T cell receptor (beta chain) sequence. Its target is not known. The record originates from a study of cytomegalovirus exposure and HLA in healthy donors. The table came from immunoSEQ multiplex PCR; TCRdb's copy has only in-frame clones and leaves some out. The table has fewer than 90,000 clones, roughly 95% seen once. V lost 0 bases, J lost 2 bases, and 7 bases stayed unmatched. The V gene's germline CDR1 is LGHNA and CDR2 YNFKEQ. This CDR3 spans 17 amino acids. Study results and limitations: Most TCR sequences were rare, but some public TCRs occurred in many donors. According to a subsequent analysis, TCR clusters from the first cohort were inclined to appear together in the 120 validation repertoires. Confirmation in vitro established that a few CMV-associated chains were specific for CMV antigens.

The sequence was obtained from a woman aged 18-35 years in good health and CMV-seropositive. V is TRBV4-2 and J is TRBJ2-1; TRBD2 aligns across 7 bases. Source material: PBMCs. The DNA for the CDR3 is TGTGCCAGCAGCCAAGAGGAGACGGGGGGACCCTACAATGAGCAGTTCTTC. It encodes CASSQEETGGPYNEQFF.